This TCR beta chain originates from a study of CD4+ T cells in melanoma. Study results and caveats: Reportedly, melanoma neoantigen-specific CD4+ T cells showed varied differentiation states. A reported correlation linked neoantigen-specific CD4+ T cells to CD8+, macrophage and B cell function.

V shed 0 bases, J shed 4 bases, and the junction held 9 bases outside the gene matches. This CDR3 is built from 17 residues. Per the germline V gene, CDR1 is SGHRS and CDR2 is YFSETQ. About this clone itself: Its matching antigen is unknown.

The repertoire was sequenced with immunoSEQ multiplex PCR; TCRdb's copy has only in-frame clones and lacks some. The table lists approximately 16,000 clones, approximately 80% of them singletons. The chain couples TRBV5-1 to TRBJ2-2; TRBD1 matches 7 bases. Sequencing was carried out using cells from a culture (not recorded whether cultured in vitro). The source is a human donor with melanoma. The CDR3 nucleotides are TGCGCCAGCAGCTTGGGCCCCCACAGGGGAATCACCGGGGAGCTGTTTTTT. It is translated as CASSLGPHRGITGELFF.